The clone carrying this T cell receptor beta chain was seen a handful of times. Its specificity is not known. What was sequenced were expressed TCRB transcripts, since all of the isolated RNA had been reverse transcribed. Measured with immunoSEQ multiplex PCR; TCRdb has only the in-frame clones, and not every one. Counted here are approximately 470,000 clones, 30% occurring once; the ten biggest clones make up roughly 0.06%. The data are from a study of beta chain features in type 1 diabetes. Overall study: Patients shared similar age, gender and cell yields with healthy donors.

Germline CDR1 reads SQVTM; CDR2 reads ANQGSEA. CDR3 size: 14 residues. V was pared by 3 bases and J by 4 bases, with 7 bases of the junction left unmatched. Study-wide results and caveats: Insertions at VDJ junctions were less frequent in type 1 diabetes patients. These patients also deleted more nucleotides at the same junctions. It was possible that PCR favored shorter templates, equally so in patients and controls. Cells with high TCR expression could be over-represented when cDNA is sequenced.

The clonotype was recovered from a man between 18 and 29 years old in good health. The specimen was naive CD4+ T cells from blood. This chain links TRBV29-1 with TRBJ2-3, with 7 bases that match TRBD2. The CDR3 is CSVEDRGGSDTQYF. In DNA form, the CDR3 reads TGCAGCGTTGAGGACCGGGGAGGGTCAGATACGCAGTATTTT.